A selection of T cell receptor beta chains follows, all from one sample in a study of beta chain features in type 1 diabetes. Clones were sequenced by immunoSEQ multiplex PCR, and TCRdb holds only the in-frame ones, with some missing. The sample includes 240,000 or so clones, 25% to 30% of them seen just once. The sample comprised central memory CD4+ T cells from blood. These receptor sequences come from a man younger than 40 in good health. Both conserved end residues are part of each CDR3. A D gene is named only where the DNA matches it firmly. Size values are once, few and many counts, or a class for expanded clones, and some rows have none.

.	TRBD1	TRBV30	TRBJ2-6	TGTGCCTGGAGGACAGGGAACGGGGCCAACGTCCTGACTTTC	CAWRTGNGANVLTF
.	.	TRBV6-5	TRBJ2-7	TGTGCCAGCAGACCCGGACCCAACTCCTACGAGCAGTACTTC	CASRPGPNSYEQYF
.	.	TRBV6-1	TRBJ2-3	TGTGCCAGCAGTGGGGCCATTAGGGCAGATACGCAGTATTTT	CASSGAIRADTQYF
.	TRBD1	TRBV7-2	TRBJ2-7	TGTGCCAGCAGCTTAAACCGACAGGGGGAAGAGCAGTACTTC	CASSLNRQGEEQYF
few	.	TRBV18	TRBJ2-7	TGTGCCAGCTCACCACCGTTGGCCCACGAGCAGTACTTC	CASSPPLAHEQYF
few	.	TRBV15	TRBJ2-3	TGTGCCACCAGCAGAGATATTGGCACAGATACGCAGTATTTT	CATSRDIGTDTQYF
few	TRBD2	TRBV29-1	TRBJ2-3	TGCAGCGTTGAAGAGGGCGGGAGGCCCACAGATACGCAGTATTTT	CSVEEGGRPTDTQYF
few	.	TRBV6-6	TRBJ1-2	TGTGCCAGCAGTCGACAAGGAGGCTACACCTTC	CASSRQGGYTF
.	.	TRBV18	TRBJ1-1	TGTGCCAGCTCACCCGGGACCAGACGGGAAGCTTTCTTT	CASSPGTRREAFF
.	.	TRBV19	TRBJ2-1	TGTGCCAGTAATGATAGGAGGTCTACCTACAATGAGCAGTTCTTC	CASNDRRSTYNEQFF
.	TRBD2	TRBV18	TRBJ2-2	TGTGCCAGCCGACTCACGGGACTAGCGAACACCGGGGAGCTGTTTTTT	CASRLTGLANTGELFF
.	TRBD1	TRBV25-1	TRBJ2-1	TGTGCCAGCAGTGGTTTTCAGGGGGTGGATGAGCAGTTCTTC	CASSGFQGVDEQFF
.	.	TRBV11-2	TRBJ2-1	TGTGCCAGCAGCTCCCTTTGGGGGAACAATGAGCAGTTCTTC	CASSSLWGNNEQFF
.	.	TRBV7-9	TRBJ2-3	TGTGCCAGCAGCCCCAGAGGCACAGATACGCAGTATTTT	CASSPRGTDTQYF
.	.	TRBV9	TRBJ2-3	TGTGCCAGCAGCGTATCTAGCAGGGTCACAGATACGCAGTATTTT	CASSVSSRVTDTQYF
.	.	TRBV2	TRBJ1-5	TGTGCCAGCAAGGACGGAACTAGCAATCAGCCCCAGCATTTT	CASKDGTSNQPQHF
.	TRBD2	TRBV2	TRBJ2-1	TGTGCCAGCAGGGAAACTAGCGGGAGGGCCAAGGAGCAGTTCTTC	CASRETSGRAKEQFF
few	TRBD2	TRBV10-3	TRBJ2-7	TGTGCCATCAGTGAGTCGACTAGCGGAGCTTACGAGCAGTACTTC	CAISESTSGAYEQYF
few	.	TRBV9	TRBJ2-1	TGTGCCAGCAGCGTAGGGCACTACAATGAGCAGTTCTTC	CASSVGHYNEQFF
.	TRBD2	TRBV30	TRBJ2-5	TGTGCCTGGAGCTTGCGGGGGGCAGAGACCCAGTACTTC	CAWSLRGAETQYF
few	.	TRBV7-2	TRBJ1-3	TGTGCCAGCAGCCGGGCTGGCAGCCTCTCTGGAAACACCATATATTTT	CASSRAGSLSGNTIYF
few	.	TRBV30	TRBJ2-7	TGTGCCTGGAGGGGACCGACCGGGAACTCCTACGAGCAGTACTTC	CAWRGPTGNSYEQYF
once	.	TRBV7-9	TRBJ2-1	TGTGCCAGCAGCTTCTCGACAGGAGACAATGAGCAGTTCTTC	CASSFSTGDNEQFF
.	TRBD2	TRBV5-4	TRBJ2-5	TGTGCCAGCAGCACCCGGACTAGCGGCCAAGAGACCCAGTACTTC	CASSTRTSGQETQYF
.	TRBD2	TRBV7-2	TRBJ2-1	TGTGCCAGCAGCTTAACTAGCGGGAGTCCCTACAATGAGCAGTTCTTC	CASSLTSGSPYNEQFF
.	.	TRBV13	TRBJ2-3	TGTGCCAGCAGCCGGGACGGACCTAGCACAGATACGCAGTATTTT	CASSRDGPSTDTQYF
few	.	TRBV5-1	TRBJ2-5	TGCGCCAGCAGCTTGGATCCGAGGGAAGGGACCCAGTACTTC	CASSLDPREGTQYF
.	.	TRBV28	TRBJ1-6	TGTGCCAGCACGGGCCCCTTCAATTCACCCCTCCACTTT	CASTGPFNSPLHF
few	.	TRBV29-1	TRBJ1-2	TGCAGCGTTGAAGGGGACAACTCTAACTATGGCTACACCTTC	CSVEGDNSNYGYTF
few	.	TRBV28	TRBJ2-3	TGTGCCAGCAGTGCGGGACTCCCTCCGGCCCTACGGCAGTATTTT	CASSAGLPPALRQYF
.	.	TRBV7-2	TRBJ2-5	TGTGCCAGCAGCCTGGGACATACCTTCGAGGAGCAGTACTTC	CASSLGHTFEEQYF
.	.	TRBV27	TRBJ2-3	TGTGCCAGCAGTGCCCGGTGGGGAGATACGCAGTATTTT	CASSARWGDTQYF
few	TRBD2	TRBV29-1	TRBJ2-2	TGCAGCGCCAAAGGGAGGGAGAACACCGGGGAGCTGTTTTTT	CSAKGRENTGELFF
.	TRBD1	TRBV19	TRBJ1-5	TGTGCCAGTTCTGACAGGGGGCGCAGTCAGCCCCAGCATTTT	CASSDRGRSQPQHF
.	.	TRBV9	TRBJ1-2	TGTGCCAGCAGCGTAGACAGGGCGCCCGGCTACACCTTC	CASSVDRAPGYTF
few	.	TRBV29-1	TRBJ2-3	TGCAGCGTTGACGGCGGGACTAGCACAGATACGCAGTATTTT	CSVDGGTSTDTQYF
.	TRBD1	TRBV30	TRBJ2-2	TGTGCCTGGAGTCGAGGACAGGGGGCCTCCGGGGAGCTGTTTTTT	CAWSRGQGASGELFF
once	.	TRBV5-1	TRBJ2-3	TGCGCCAGCAGCTTGGAAGTGGGTACAGATACGCAGTATTTT	CASSLEVGTDTQYF
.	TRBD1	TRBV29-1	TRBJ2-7	TGCAGCGCCCACGGACAGGGGCCCTACGAGCAGTACTTC	CSAHGQGPYEQYF
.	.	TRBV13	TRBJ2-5	TGTGCCAGCAGCTTTCGTCGGGGAGAGACCCAGTACTTC	CASSFRRGETQYF
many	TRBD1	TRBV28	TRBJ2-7	TGTGCCAGCAGTCCCTGGGACAGGGCGGTCTACGAGCAGTACTTC	CASSPWDRAVYEQYF
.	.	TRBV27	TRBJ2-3	TGTGCCAGCAGTTCCGCCGGAAGGAGAATCACAGATACGCAGTATTTT	CASSSAGRRITDTQYF
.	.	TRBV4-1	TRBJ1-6	TGCGCCAGCAGCCAAGGTCCCCCGTCCTATAATTCACCCCTCCACTTT	CASSQGPPSYNSPLHF
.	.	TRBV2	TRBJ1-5	TGTGCCAGCAGTGAAGATGGCAGGCACCAGCCCCAGCATTTT	CASSEDGRHQPQHF
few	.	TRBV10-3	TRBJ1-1	TGTGCCATCAGTGAAACACCTATCTCAACTGAAGCTTTCTTT	CAISETPISTEAFF
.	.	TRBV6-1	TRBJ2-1	TGTGCCAGCAGTGATAGACCGCTGGGCAATGAGCAGTTCTTC	CASSDRPLGNEQFF
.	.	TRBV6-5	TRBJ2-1	TGTGCCAGCAGTTACGGAACGGGGCCGAGCGATGAGCAGTTCTTC	CASSYGTGPSDEQFF
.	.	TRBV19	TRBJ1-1	TGTGCCAGTAGTATAGGTAGAGGAGAAGACACTGAAGCTTTCTTT	CASSIGRGEDTEAFF
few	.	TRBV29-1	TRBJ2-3	TGCAGCGTTAACCCGGGTAACACAGATACGCAGTATTTT	CSVNPGNTDTQYF
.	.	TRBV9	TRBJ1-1	TGTGCCAGCAGTGCCTCAGGCTCCGGTACTGAAGCTTTCTTT	CASSASGSGTEAFF
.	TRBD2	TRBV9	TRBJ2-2	TGTGCCAGCAGCGCGACATCCGACCGGGACTATAACACCGGGGAGCTGTTTTTT	CASSATSDRDYNTGELFF
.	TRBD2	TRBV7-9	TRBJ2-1	TGTGCCAGCAGACTAGCGGCGAGCTCCTACAATGAGCAGTTCTTC	CASRLAASSYNEQFF
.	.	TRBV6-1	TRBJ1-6	TGTGCCAGCAGTGAAGGATGGGAGGCTTGGTCACCCCTCCACTTT	CASSEGWEAWSPLHF
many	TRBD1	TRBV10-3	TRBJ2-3	TGTGCCATCAGAGCTGACAGGGGCGGTACAGATACGCAGTATTTT	CAIRADRGGTDTQYF